This TCR beta chain was retrieved from a study of early T cells in non-severe SARS-CoV-2 infection. Study background: From unsorted whole blood, bulk RNA was sequenced, and the chains remained unpaired.

There are many counts of this clonotype. V lost 1 base to trimming and J lost 5 bases, with 3 bases between them. CDR3 size: 10 residues. Germline V lookup: CDR1 DFQATT, CDR2 SNEGSKA (reference sequence). Each cDNA molecule carried a unique molecular identifier. Via MiXCR, TCRdb re-called the 5' RACE reads, giving one row per CDR3 protein. The data contain around 99,000 distinct CDR3 sequences, 16% of them seen just once; the ten biggest clones take up 5.1%. The sample in question was whole blood, obtained at baseline. The sequence came from an adult who was a healthcare worker with PCR-confirmed SARS-CoV-2 infection or an uninfected control (not recorded which). The chain carries TRBV20-1 and TRBJ2-7, with unresolved D. As DNA, the CDR3 is TGCAGTGCTAGAGCTGACGAGCAGTACTTC. The encoded protein is CSARADEQYF.